Reported below is one TCR beta chain. Antigen unknown. A clone one base away is much larger, so this may be a read error. Multiplex PCR with 32 V and 13 J primers amplified TCR beta CDR3. TCRdb redid the calling of the multiplex PCR reads with MiXCR, one entry per CDR3 protein. Of approximately 15,000 distinct CDR3 sequences in the sample, 25% to 35% are singletons; the top ten hold less than 5%. The germline V gene encodes CDR1 DFQATT and CDR2 SNEGSKA (reference sequence). The CDR3 is 15 amino acids. The starting template was genomic DNA from bulk tumor, around 610 ng per sample. Primary tumors were biopsied several times each, far apart, intraoperatively. Each patient presented with untreated, newly diagnosed non-small cell lung cancer and received curative surgery. Each donor was a newly diagnosed non-small cell lung cancer patient undergoing surgery with curative intent. The sample is drawn from a study of immune heterogeneity within non-small cell lung tumors. For the study at large: Of the tumors, a few were squamous cell, some ten non-squamous, and 1 not otherwise specified. Overall study results and limits: Site-unique high-frequency clones occurred alongside identical dominant CDR3 beta clonotypes that recurred across tumor sites within a patient.

Sequencing was done on a sample of lung tumor tissue. J is TRBJ2-1 and V is TRBV20-1; 10 bases align to TRBD2. This TCR was sampled from a man in his forties with non-small cell lung cancer. This chain's CDR3 is CSAPTLAGVHNELFF. The CDR3 DNA follows: TGCAGTGCACCTACTCTAGCGGGAGTCCACAATGAGCTGTTCTTC.